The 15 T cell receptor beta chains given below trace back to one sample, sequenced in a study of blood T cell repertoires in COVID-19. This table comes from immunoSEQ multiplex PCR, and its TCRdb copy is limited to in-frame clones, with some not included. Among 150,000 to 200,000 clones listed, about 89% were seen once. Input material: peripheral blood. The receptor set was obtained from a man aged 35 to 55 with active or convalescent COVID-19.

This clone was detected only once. The CDR3 region has the DNA TGTGCCAGCAGCGGGTTAGAGTCCGGGTATGGCTACACCTTC. Protein: CASSGLESGYGYTF. The genes are TRBV5-4 and TRBJ1-2; D unclear. V shed 4 bases and J shed 5 bases, with 15 bases lying between them. This CDR3 is built from 14 residues. Germline lookup yields CDR1 SGHNT and CDR2 YYREEE (reference sequence).

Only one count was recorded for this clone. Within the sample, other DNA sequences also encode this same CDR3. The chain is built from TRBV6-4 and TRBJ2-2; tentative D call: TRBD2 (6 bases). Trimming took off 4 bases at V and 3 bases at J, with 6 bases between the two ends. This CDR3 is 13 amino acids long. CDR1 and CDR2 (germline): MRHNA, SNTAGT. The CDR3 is CASSGRDTGELFF. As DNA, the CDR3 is TGTGCCAGCAGTGGGAGGGACACCGGGGAGCTGTTTTTT.

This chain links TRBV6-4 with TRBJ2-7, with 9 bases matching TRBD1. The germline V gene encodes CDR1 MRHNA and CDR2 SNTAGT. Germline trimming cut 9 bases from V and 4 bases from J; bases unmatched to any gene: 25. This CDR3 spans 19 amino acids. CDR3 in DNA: TGTGCCAGAGACTCCCGGCGACAGGGGGGAACAAATACCCGGTACGAGCAGTACTTC. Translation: CARDSRRQGGTNTRYEQYF.

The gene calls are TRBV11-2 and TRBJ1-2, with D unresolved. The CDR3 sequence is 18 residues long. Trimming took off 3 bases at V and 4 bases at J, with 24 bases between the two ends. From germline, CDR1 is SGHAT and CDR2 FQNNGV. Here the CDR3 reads CASSFFDPRRRFAYGYTF. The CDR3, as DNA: TGTGCCAGCAGCTTTTTTGACCCTCGACGGCGGTTTGCCTATGGCTACACCTTC.

The CDR3 is CASSNQGVNQPQHF. The DNA of the CDR3 is TGTGCCAGTAGTAACCAGGGGGTTAATCAGCCCCAGCATTTT. The chain links TRBV19 to TRBJ1-5; 7 nucleotides line up with TRBD1. The CDR3 length is 14 residues. Germline V gives CDR1 LNHDA, CDR2 SQIVND (reference sequence). J lost 4 bases, V lost 4 bases, and 4 bases had no gene match.

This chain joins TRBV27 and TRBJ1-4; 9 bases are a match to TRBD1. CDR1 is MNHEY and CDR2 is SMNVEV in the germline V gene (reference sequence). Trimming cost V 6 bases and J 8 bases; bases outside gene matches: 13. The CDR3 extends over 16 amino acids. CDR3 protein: CASSLLTGGVGEKLFF. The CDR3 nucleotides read TGTGCCAGCAGCCTCCTAACAGGGGGCGTAGGCGAAAAACTGTTTTTT. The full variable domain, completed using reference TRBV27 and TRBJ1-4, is EAQVTQNPRYLITVTGKKLTVTCSQNMNHEYMSWYRQDPGLGLRQIYYSMNVEVTDKGDVPEGYKVSRKEKRNFPLILESPSPNQTSLYFCASSLLTGGVGEKLFFGSGTQLSVL.

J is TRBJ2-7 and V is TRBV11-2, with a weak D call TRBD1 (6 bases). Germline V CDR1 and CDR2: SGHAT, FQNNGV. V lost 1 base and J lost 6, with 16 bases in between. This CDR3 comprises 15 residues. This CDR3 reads CASSLGSGARGEQYF. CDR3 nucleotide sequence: TGTGCCAGCAGCTTAGGTTCAGGGGCACGGGGCGAGCAGTACTTC.

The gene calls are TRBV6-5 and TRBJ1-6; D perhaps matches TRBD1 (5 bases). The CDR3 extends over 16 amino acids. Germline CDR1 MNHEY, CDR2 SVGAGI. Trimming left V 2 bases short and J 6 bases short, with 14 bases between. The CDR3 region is CASSYRPGLGNSPLHF. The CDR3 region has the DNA TGTGCCAGCAGTTACCGTCCAGGGCTTGGTAATTCACCCCTCCACTTT.

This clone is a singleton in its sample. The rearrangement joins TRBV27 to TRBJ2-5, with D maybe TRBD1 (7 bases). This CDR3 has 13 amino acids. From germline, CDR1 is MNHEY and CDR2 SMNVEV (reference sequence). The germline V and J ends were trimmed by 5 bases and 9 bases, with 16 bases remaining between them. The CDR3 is CASSPPEGAAQYF. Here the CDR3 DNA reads TGTGCCAGCAGTCCCCCGGAGGGGGCAGCCCAGTACTTC.

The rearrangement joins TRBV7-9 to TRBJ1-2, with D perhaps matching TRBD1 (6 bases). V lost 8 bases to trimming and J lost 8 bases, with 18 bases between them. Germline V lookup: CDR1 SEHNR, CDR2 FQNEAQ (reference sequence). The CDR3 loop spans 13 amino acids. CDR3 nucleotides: TGTGCCAGCCCCGGGGGGCACCATGGGGGCTACACCTTC. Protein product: CASPGGHHGGYTF.

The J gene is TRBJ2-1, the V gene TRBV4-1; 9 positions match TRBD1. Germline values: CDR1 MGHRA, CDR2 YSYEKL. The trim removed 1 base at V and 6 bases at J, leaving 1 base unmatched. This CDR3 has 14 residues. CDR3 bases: TGCGCCAGCAGCCAAGGGGGACAGGGCAATGAGCAGTTCTTC. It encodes CASSQGGQGNEQFF.

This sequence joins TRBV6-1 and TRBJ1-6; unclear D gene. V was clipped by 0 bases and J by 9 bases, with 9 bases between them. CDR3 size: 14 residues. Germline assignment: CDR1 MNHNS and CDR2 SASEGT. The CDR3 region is CASSEARSVSPLHF. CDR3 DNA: TGTGCCAGCAGTGAAGCGCGGTCGGTTTCACCCCTCCACTTT.

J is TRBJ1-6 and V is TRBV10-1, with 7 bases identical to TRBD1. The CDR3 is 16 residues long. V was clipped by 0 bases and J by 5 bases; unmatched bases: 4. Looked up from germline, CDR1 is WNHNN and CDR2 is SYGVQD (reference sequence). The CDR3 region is CASSESETGNNSPLHF. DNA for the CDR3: TGCGCCAGCAGTGAGTCGGAGACAGGGAATAATTCACCCCTCCACTTT.

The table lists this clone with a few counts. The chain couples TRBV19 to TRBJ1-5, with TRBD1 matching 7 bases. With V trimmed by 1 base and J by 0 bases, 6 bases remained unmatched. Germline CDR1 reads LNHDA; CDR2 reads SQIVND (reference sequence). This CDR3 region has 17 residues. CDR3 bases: TGTGCCAGTAGTATAGCAGCCCGACAGGGTAGCAATCAGCCCCAGCATTTT. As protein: CASSIAARQGSNQPQHF.

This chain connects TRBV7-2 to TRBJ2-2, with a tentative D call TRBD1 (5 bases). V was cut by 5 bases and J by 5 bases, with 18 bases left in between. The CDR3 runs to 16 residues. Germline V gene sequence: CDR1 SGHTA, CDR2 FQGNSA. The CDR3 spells CASSLSWGGRTGELFF. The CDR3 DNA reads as TGTGCCAGCAGCCTGTCTTGGGGCGGACGTACCGGGGAGCTGTTTTTT.